This T cell receptor beta chain was identified in a study of T cells in Graves' hyperthyroidism and ophthalmopathy. Broader study findings: Ophthalmopathy cases were set apart from stable hyperthyroidism by a 13 V-J model.

The CDR3 sequence is 16 residues long. Germline values: CDR1 SGHVS, CDR2 FNYEAQ. Trimming cost V 1 base and J 3 bases; bases outside gene matches: 6. Amplification targeted TCR beta CDR3 regions from RNA transcripts. The TCR CDR3 was amplified in a first-round RT-PCR using the HTBI primer set. TCRdb reprocessed the multiplex PCR reads via MiXCR and lists one record per CDR3 protein. The repertoire holds around 700,000 distinct CDR3 sequences, roughly a sixth seen once, with 16% in the top ten. The blood was taken when hyperthyroidism was first diagnosed, before any ophthalmopathy symptoms showed up. This clonotype occurred a few times. Its antigen remains unidentified.

The material sequenced was blood. V is TRBV7-6 and J is TRBJ1-3; 7 bases map to TRBD1. The receptor was derived from a woman aged 45-65 years with Graves' hyperthyroidism that later progressed to Graves' ophthalmopathy. This CDR3 is CASSLGTGLFGNTIYF. Here the CDR3 DNA reads TGTGCCAGCAGCTTAGGGACAGGTCTTTTTGGAAACACCATATATTTT.